This TCR beta chain is from a study of radiotherapy plus CTLA-4 blockade in lung cancer. The study, taken as a whole, reports: The best predictor of response was reported to be early blood T cell clone dynamics, with interferon-beta.

About this clone: What it binds is unknown.

Ipilimumab-mediated CTLA-4 blockade plus focal radiation was given to patients having chemo-refractory metastatic non-small-cell lung cancer. Per germline, CDR1 LGHNA and CDR2 YSLEER. The V gene lost 0 bases and the J gene lost 4 bases, with 12 bases spanning the gap. CDR3 length: 15 residues. Only in-frame clones appear in the TCRdb table, and some are missing; sequencing was by immunoSEQ multiplex PCR. The sample yields roughly 68,000 clones, around 80% seen once. This sequence was found in a human donor with non-small cell lung cancer who had a complete response to radiotherapy plus ipilimumab. The chain employs TRBV4-3 and TRBJ1-2; D remains unclear. Specimen: peripheral blood, collected from a patient treated with radiotherapy plus ipilimumab. CDR3 in amino acids: CASSQDPTRPYGYTF. The CDR3 nucleotides read TGCGCCAGCAGCCAAGATCCTACAAGACCCTATGGCTACACCTTC.